Following are 21 T cell receptor beta chains from one sample sequenced in a study of graft-versus-host responses after intestinal transplantation. No antigen has been identified for these receptors. This table comes from immunoSEQ multiplex PCR, and its TCRdb copy is limited to in-frame clones, with some not included. The top ten hold 1.1% of the sample, which has 70,000 to 95,000 clones, roughly 93% seen once. Material: unstimulated CD8+ T cells sorted from spleen or lymph node cells, obtained before transplant. Source of these receptors: a human donor who was the organ donor for an intestinal transplant.

The chain employs TRBV10-1 and TRBJ2-4, with TRBD1 as a possible D gene (5 bases). V lost 4 bases, J lost 0 bases, and 13 bases lay in between. Per the germline V gene, CDR1 is WNHNN and CDR2 is SYGVQD (reference sequence). The CDR3 sequence is 16 residues long. The CDR3 DNA is TGCGCCAGCAGTGTAAAAGGGGCCCTAGCCAAAAACATTCAGTACTTC. Amino acids: CASSVKGALAKNIQYF.

The chain joins TRBV6-5 to TRBJ1-2; D not resolved. V gave up 4 bases and J gave up 1 base, with 13 bases separating them. In germline, CDR1 is MNHEY, CDR2 SVGAGI. The CDR3 sequence is 15 residues long. CDR3 sequence (DNA): TGTGCCAGCAGTTTAGACCGACTACATAACTATGGCTACACCTTC. Translated, it gives CASSLDRLHNYGYTF.

The rearrangement uses TRBV7-2 and TRBJ2-3, with a tentative D call TRBD2 (5 bases). CDR1 is SGHTA, CDR2 FQGNSA, per germline. The CDR3 sequence is 15 residues long. The ends were cut back, 4 bases at V and 0 bases at J, with 11 bases in the middle. The CDR3 loop is CASSSGLYSTDTQYF. For the CDR3, the DNA is TGTGCCAGCAGCTCAGGACTTTACAGCACAGATACGCAGTATTTT.

The genes are TRBV30 and TRBJ2-1; D is possibly TRBD1 (5 bases). Germline-derived CDR1 and CDR2 are GTSNPN and SVGIG (reference sequence). V lost 2 bases and J 4 bases, leaving 15 bases between the germline ends. The CDR3 runs to 15 residues. CDR3 loop: CAWSLLGPTYNEQFF. In nucleotides, the CDR3 is TGTGCCTGGAGTCTTCTGGGGCCCACATACAATGAGCAGTTCTTC.

V gene TRBV11-3 combines with J gene TRBJ2-2; the D is unclear. CDR1 is SGHNT, CDR2 YENEEA, per germline. The ends were cut back, 5 bases at V and 3 bases at J, with 7 bases in the middle. The CDR3 consists of 13 residues. For the CDR3, the DNA is TGTGCCAGCAGCCCCAGGTACACCGGGGAGCTGTTTTTT. This translates into CASSPRYTGELFF.

J is TRBJ2-4 and V is TRBV5-1; D gene ambiguous. Germline V CDR1 and CDR2: SGHRS, YFSETQ. V lost 2 bases and J lost 8, with 11 bases in between. The CDR3 is 13 residues long. As DNA, the CDR3 is TGCGCCAGCAGCTTTGGCAGCGCCTACATTCAGTACTTC. Translation gives CASSFGSAYIQYF.

The J gene is TRBJ2-5, the V gene TRBV4-1; 7 positions match TRBD1. V shed 1 base and J 2 bases; nucleotides not matched to a gene: 4. CDR3 length equals 15 residues. Germline assignment: CDR1 MGHRA and CDR2 YSYEKL. The CDR3 spells CASSQARGQQETQYF. CDR3 nucleotide sequence: TGCGCCAGCAGCCAAGCGAGGGGGCAGCAAGAGACCCAGTACTTC.

This chain uses TRBV6-6 with TRBJ2-7; perhaps TRBD1 as D (7 bases). This CDR3 region has 15 residues. Germline V CDR1 and CDR2: MNHNY, SVGAGI (reference sequence). V dropped 2 bases and J dropped 1 base, with 12 bases sitting between them. The CDR3 nucleotides are TGTGCCAGCAGTTACGGGCCAGGGGGGTCCTACGAGCAGTACTTC. Translating it yields CASSYGPGGSYEQYF.

This clone occurred once. This chain connects TRBV7-2 to TRBJ2-7; D perhaps matches TRBD2 (6 bases). From germline, CDR1 is SGHTA and CDR2 FQGNSA. The length of the CDR3 is 13 residues. Between the trimmed V and J ends, which lost 5 bases and 2 bases, there was a span of 10 bases. CDR3 region: CASSRDSPYEQYF. The CDR3 DNA is TGTGCCAGCAGCCGGGACTCACCCTACGAGCAGTACTTC.

The V gene is TRBV6-5, the J gene TRBJ2-7; tentative D call: TRBD2 (6 bases). Deletions cut 0 bases from V and 4 bases from J, with 16 bases between. The CDR3 runs 16 residues. The V gene's germline CDR1 is MNHEY and CDR2 SVGAGI. CDR3 coding DNA: TGTGCCAGCAGTTACTCGCGGGGATCGGTTAATTACGAGCAGTACTTC. Encoded protein: CASSYSRGSVNYEQYF.

V gene TRBV5-6 combines with J gene TRBJ2-3; D is possibly TRBD2 (5 bases). The CDR3 runs to 16 residues. Trimming shortened V by 2 bases and J by 2 bases, and 15 bases separated the two germline ends. The V gene's germline CDR1 is SGHDT and CDR2 YYEEEE. The CDR3 is CASSLKAAVFTDTQYF. CDR3 nucleotides: TGTGCCAGCAGCTTAAAAGCGGCCGTATTCACAGATACGCAGTATTTT.

The chain links TRBV4-1 to TRBJ2-5; the D gene is possibly TRBD2 (7 bases). The germline gives CDR1 MGHRA, CDR2 YSYEKL. CDR3 size: 16 residues. Trimming left V 4 bases short and J 2 bases short, with 17 bases between. CDR3 sequence reads: CASSPSGAGEQETQYF. The DNA of the CDR3 is TGCGCCAGCAGCCCCTCAGGGGCGGGGGAACAAGAGACCCAGTACTTC.

The V gene is TRBV7-2, the J gene TRBJ2-3; 10 nucleotides align to TRBD2. Germline CDR1 reads SGHTA; CDR2 reads FQGNSA. V shed 1 base, J shed 4 bases, and the junction held 8 bases outside the gene matches. The CDR3 is 17 residues long. The DNA of the CDR3 is TGTGCCAGCAGCTTAGTTGGGAGCGGGGGGGCGCCAGATACGCAGTATTTT. It codes for CASSLVGSGGAPDTQYF.

The chain combines TRBV7-6 with TRBJ2-7; TRBD2 aligns across 13 bases. The CDR3 is 14 residues long. CDR1 is SGHVS and CDR2 is FNYEAQ in the germline V gene. V trimming: 5 bases; J trimming: 5 bases; junction bases outside the gene matches: 3. The CDR3 nucleotides read TGTGCCAGCAGCCGTGGACTAGCGGGAGACGAGCAGTACTTC. Protein product: CASSRGLAGDEQYF. Combining the CDR3 with reference TRBV7-6 and TRBJ2-7 gives the whole variable domain GAGVSQSPRYKVTKRGQDVALRCDPISGHVSLYWYRQALGQGPEFLTYFNYEAQQDKSGLPNDRFSAERPEGSISTLTIQRTEQRDSAMYRCASSRGLAGDEQYFGPGTRLTVT.

The chain is built from TRBV2 and TRBJ2-5; 8 bases map to TRBD2. The CDR3 totals 14 residues. Looked up from germline, CDR1 is SNHLY and CDR2 is FYNNEI. The V and J ends lost 3 bases and 2 bases, in that order; junction bases with no gene match: 2. The CDR3 reads CASSERGAQETQYF. The CDR3, as DNA: TGTGCCAGCAGTGAGCGGGGGGCACAAGAGACCCAGTACTTC.

The genes are TRBV10-3 and TRBJ2-1, with TRBD1 matching over 11 bases. CDR1 and CDR2 from the germline V gene are ENHRY and SYGVKD. The CDR3 has 15 amino acids. The trim removed 4 bases at V and 8 bases at J, leaving 7 bases unmatched. In nucleotides, the CDR3 is TGTGCCATCAGTGGGGGACAGGGGGGTATCGATGAGCAGTTCTTC. Amino acids: CAISGGQGGIDEQFF.

V is TRBV7-8 and J is TRBJ2-7; 14 bases are a match to TRBD2. Looked up from germline, CDR1 is SGHVS and CDR2 is FQNEAQ. V trimming: 5 bases; J trimming: 5 bases; junction bases outside the gene matches: 14. CDR3 length equals 18 residues. The chain's CDR3 is CASSPGLAGAPMINEQYF. The CDR3 DNA is TGTGCCAGCAGCCCGGGACTAGCGGGGGCCCCGATGATCAACGAGCAGTACTTC. Looking up the rest from reference TRBV7-8 and TRBJ2-7 gives the full variable domain: GAGVSQSPRYKVAKRGQDVALRCDPISGHVSLFWYQQALGQGPEFLTYFQNEAQLDKSGLPSDRFFAERPEGSVSTLKIQRTQQEDSAVYLCASSPGLAGAPMINEQYFGPGTRLTVT.

This clone has a handful of counts. The chain couples TRBV6-1 to TRBJ2-2, with 8 bases matching TRBD2. This CDR3 is built from 14 residues. Germline-derived CDR1 and CDR2 are MNHNS and SASEGT. V was clipped by 4 bases and J by 6 bases; unmatched bases: 4. Here the CDR3 reads CASSGDGGAGELFF. The DNA for the CDR3 is TGTGCCAGCAGTGGAGACGGGGGGGCCGGGGAGCTGTTTTTT.

The chain employs TRBV29-1 and TRBJ1-5, with D unclear. The CDR3 covers 12 residues. Trimming left V 5 bases short and J 2 bases short, with 7 bases between. The germline V gene encodes CDR1 SQVTM and CDR2 ANQGSEA. Written as DNA, the CDR3 is TGCAGCGTTCTTTCGGGCAATCAGCCCCAGCATTTT. This translates into CSVLSGNQPQHF.

The genes are TRBV7-3 and TRBJ2-2, with 9 bases aligning to TRBD1. Germline V gene lookup returns CDR1 SGHTA and CDR2 FQGTGA. V gave up 5 bases and J gave up 4 bases; unmatched junction bases: 8. CDR3 length: 16 amino acids. This CDR3 reads CASSILDRGATGELFF. CDR3 in DNA: TGTGCCAGCAGCATACTAGACAGGGGGGCCACCGGGGAGCTGTTTTTT.

The chain uses TRBV13 and TRBJ1-1, with TRBD1 as a possible D gene (5 bases). This CDR3 is 15 amino acids long. The V gene's germline CDR1 is PRHDT and CDR2 FYEKMQ (reference sequence). V was shortened by 0 bases and J by 2 bases, with 10 bases between the two germline ends. DNA for the CDR3: TGTGCCAGCAGCTTAGGAGGGGCACCTAACACTGAAGCTTTCTTT. Its protein is CASSLGGAPNTEAFF.